A selection of T cell receptor beta chains follows, all from one sample in a study of blood T cell repertoires in COVID-19. The data were produced by immunoSEQ multiplex PCR, yet TCRdb's version contains in-frame clones alone and is incomplete. Here the sample spans roughly 200,000 clones, about 80% being singletons. Sequencing was carried out using peripheral blood. The receptors derive from a man aged 45-60 years with active or convalescent COVID-19. CDR3s include the opening cysteine and the closing phenylalanine or tryptophan. A D gene is named only where the DNA matches it firmly. Clone size is shown for a subset of rows, as once, few, many or a class of expanded clone.

V	size	D	J	length	CDR3	DNA
TRBV5-4	-	TRBD2	TRBJ2-3	17	CASSSRTSGHNTDTQYF	TGTGCCAGCAGTTCTCGGACTAGCGGGCACAACACAGATACGCAGTATTTT
TRBV19	-	TRBD1	TRBJ1-4	13	CASNRGRDEKLFF	TGTGCCAGTAACAGGGGGAGGGATGAAAAACTGTTTTTT
TRBV5-1	few	TRBD2	TRBJ2-3	15	CASSPGTSGTDTQYF	TGCGCCAGCAGCCCCGGGACTAGCGGCACAGATACGCAGTATTTT
TRBV28	-	-	TRBJ1-5	17	CASTLNLGASGNQPQHF	TGTGCCAGCACCCTAAACCTCGGAGCCTCGGGCAATCAGCCCCAGCATTTT
TRBV5-1	-	TRBD1	TRBJ1-6	14	CASSLGDSNSPLHF	TGCGCCAGCAGCTTGGGGGACAGCAATTCACCCCTCCACTTT
TRBV7-9	-	TRBD2	TRBJ2-3	16	CASSSSGGAVTDTQYF	TGTGCCAGCAGCTCTAGCGGGGGGGCCGTCACAGATACGCAGTATTTT
TRBV7-9	-	TRBD1	TRBJ2-5	15	CASSTLRGQGETQYF	TGTGCCAGCAGCACCCTACGGGGACAGGGGGAGACCCAGTACTTC
TRBV11-1	-	-	TRBJ2-7	16	CASSLRGGSGSYEQYF	TGTGCCAGCAGCTTACGGGGTGGGTCAGGCTCCTACGAGCAGTACTTC
TRBV7-8	once	-	TRBJ1-1	13	CASSLPGGTEAFF	TGTGCCAGCAGCTTACCTGGGGGGACTGAAGCTTTCTTT
TRBV5-1	-	TRBD1	TRBJ1-2	15	CASSPGTGLNYGYTF	TGCGCCAGCAGCCCGGGGACAGGGTTGAACTATGGCTACACCTTC
TRBV30	-	-	TRBJ1-1	11	CASGLNTEAFF	TGTGCCTCGGGACTTAACACTGAAGCTTTCTTT
TRBV5-1	-	TRBD2	TRBJ2-5	14	CASSAPGLVETQYF	TGCGCCAGCAGCGCTCCGGGACTAGTGGAGACCCAGTACTTC
TRBV2	-	TRBD1	TRBJ1-1	15	CASSEVEGADTEAFF	TGTGCCAGCAGTGAAGTAGAGGGGGCGGACACTGAAGCTTTCTTT
TRBV4-3	-	TRBD1	TRBJ1-3	17	CASSQVGQGVSGNTIYF	TGCGCCAGCAGCCAAGTGGGGCAGGGGGTATCTGGAAACACCATATATTTT
TRBV28	-	-	TRBJ2-7	13	CASTLGQHYEQYF	TGTGCCAGCACCTTGGGCCAGCACTACGAGCAGTACTTC
TRBV7-6	-	-	TRBJ1-1	14	CASSSSPGGTEAFF	TGTGCCAGCAGCTCATCTCCGGGGGGAACTGAAGCTTTCTTT
TRBV10-3	-	-	TRBJ1-1	11	CATGGAAEAFF	TGTGCCACTGGAGGCGCAGCTGAAGCTTTCTTT
TRBV3-1/TRBV3-2	once	-	TRBJ2-5	13	CASSQDRQETQYF	TGTGCCAGCAGCCAAGATAGACAAGAGACCCAGTACTTC
TRBV19	-	-	TRBJ2-7	13	CASSISASYEQYF	TGTGCCAGTAGTATCTCAGCGTCCTACGAGCAGTACTTC
TRBV19	once	-	TRBJ1-2	13	CASSKPRNYGYTF	TGTGCCAGTAGTAAGCCCCGCAACTATGGCTACACCTTC
TRBV21-1	-	-	TRBJ1-4	14	CASGLTGSCEKLFF	TGTGCCAGCGGTTTGACAGGGTCGTGCGAAAAACTGTTTTTT
TRBV4-1	-	TRBD2	TRBJ2-3	17	CASSQTLSGGAIDTQYF	TGCGCCAGCAGCCAAACGCTGAGCGGGGGGGCCATTGATACGCAGTATTTT
TRBV28	-	-	TRBJ1-1	15	CASSLSPRVSTEAFF	TGTGCCAGCAGTTTATCCCCCAGGGTGTCCACTGAAGCTTTCTTT
TRBV3-1/TRBV3-2	-	-	TRBJ2-3	17	CASSQDSDSRPGDTQYF	TGTGCCAGCAGCCAAGATTCGGACTCCAGACCCGGAGATACGCAGTATTTT
TRBV7-9	-	-	TRBJ1-5	17	CASSLLTMGLPNQPQHF	TGTGCCAGCAGCTTATTAACTATGGGACTCCCTAATCAGCCCCAGCATTTT
TRBV9	-	-	TRBJ1-1	15	CASSVAAGFNTEAFF	TGTGCCAGCAGCGTAGCCGCGGGGTTCAACACTGAAGCTTTCTTT
TRBV2	many	TRBD1	TRBJ1-2	15	CASRPGTGASYGYTF	TGTGCCAGCAGACCCGGGACAGGGGCCTCTTATGGCTACACCTTC
TRBV7-2	-	-	TRBJ2-1	18	CASSPLRGGGRGTDEQFF	TGTGCCAGCAGCCCCCTTAGGGGCGGGGGCCGGGGTACAGATGAGCAGTTCTTC
TRBV11-2	-	-	TRBJ1-1	11	CASSRVDRAFF	TGTGCCAGCAGCCGGGTGGATAGGGCTTTCTTT
TRBV5-8	-	TRBD1	TRBJ1-2	15	CASSLDPGQADGYTF	TGTGCCAGCAGCTTGGATCCGGGACAGGCGGATGGCTACACCTTC
TRBV12-3/TRBV12-4	-	-	TRBJ1-1	12	CASSLRRTEAFF	TGTGCCAGCAGTTTGAGGCGAACTGAAGCTTTCTTT
TRBV4-2	once	TRBD2	TRBJ2-3	16	CASSQGAGGPTDTQYF	TGTGCCAGCAGCCAAGGGGCGGGGGGGCCCACAGATACGCAGTATTTT
TRBV6-6	-	-	TRBJ1-1	14	CASSYSGADTEAFF	TGTGCCAGCAGTTACTCGGGCGCCGACACTGAAGCTTTCTTT
TRBV5-5	-	-	TRBJ2-7	16	CASSKHDRSPTYEQYF	TGTGCCAGCAGCAAACATGACAGGAGCCCTACCTACGAGCAGTACTTC
TRBV10-3	-	-	TRBJ1-2	13	CAISLGSDYGYTF	TGTGCCATCTCCCTAGGAAGTGACTATGGCTACACCTTC
TRBV7-8	many	TRBD1	TRBJ1-3	14	CASSNRGSGNTIYF	TGTGCCAGCAGCAACAGGGGCTCTGGAAACACCATATATTTT
TRBV5-4	-	TRBD1	TRBJ1-1	11	CASSLDYRGFF	TGTGCCAGCAGCTTGGATTACAGGGGTTTCTTT